One TCR beta chain is described in this entry. This clone appeared once. No antigen is known for it. No base quality information exists; no much larger clone differs at one position. The data derive from a study of blood T cell repertoires in COVID-19 (dated by TCRdb to the early 2020s). For the study in its entirety: Samples covering the acute and convalescent phases of COVID-19 were provided by collaborators in the United States, Italy and Spain. The repertoires were released in a freely available public database intended as a resource for research on the immune response to SARS-CoV-2. The dataset comprised deeply sampled blood TCRbeta repertoires from subjects exposed to, actively infected with, or recovered from COVID-19. The material from the prospective study consisted of cDNA or gDNA derived from T cells, B-cell-depleted T cells, or PBMCs. Where HLA class I and class II types were available, the types were taken from metadata supplied by the sample provider, not from assay-based typing. A de-identified subject ID, COVID-19 status, age in years and sex were almost always included in the sample metadata. Samples came from the ongoing ImmuneRACE study (first 160 participants) plus 1,254 subjects from 6 global collaborators. Overall study outcomes, separate from this receptor: How much clinical and demographic metadata was included differed by source and by participant, and the metadata was provided uncurated.

CDR1 and CDR2 were assigned from the germline V gene as MGHRA and YSYEKL. The V end loses 0 bases and the J end loses 1 base, and a stretch of 9 bases separates them. The cysteine opens and the phenylalanine closes a CDR3 of 16 amino acids. The DNA shown is the 48-base CDR3, in frame from base 1. TCRbeta CDR3 regions were amplified from genomic DNA by means of the immunoSEQ Assay, a bias-controlled multiplex PCR. The study's own analysis went as follows. The number of nucleated cells in each sample was estimated from the amplification of reference gene primers within the assay. Sequence reads were collapsed and filtered to measure the absolute abundance of every unique TCRbeta CDR3 rearrangement. For each sample, productive Simpson clonality was calculated as the square root of Simpson's diversity index across productive rearrangements. The source is immuneACCESS, and TCRdb retained only in-frame sequences with V and J called. Part of the clones is not carried over; for the studies checked, unresolved V genes explain less than half of this, and the remainder is unexplained. The V and J calls and clone size were taken over from that table, and D and trimming were inferred from the DNA. The sample yields about 290,000 clones; around four fifths were counted once. The leading ten clones occupy approximately 3.8% of the sample.

Each collaborating institution followed its own protocols to collect whole blood in K2EDTA tubes. For TCRbeta analysis, collaborators shipped samples in one of three forms: frozen whole blood, isolated PBMCs, or DNA extracted from either of those sample types. This TCR derives from a woman between 50 and 59 years old with active or convalescent COVID-19. The material sequenced was peripheral blood. The chain was built from TRBV4-1 and TRBJ2-2; a tentative D match to TRBD2 spans 6 bases. The CDR3 is CASSQEPGGNTGELFF. The DNA sequence is TGCGCCAGCAGCCAAGAACCCGGGGGGAACACCGGGGAGCTGTTTTTT.